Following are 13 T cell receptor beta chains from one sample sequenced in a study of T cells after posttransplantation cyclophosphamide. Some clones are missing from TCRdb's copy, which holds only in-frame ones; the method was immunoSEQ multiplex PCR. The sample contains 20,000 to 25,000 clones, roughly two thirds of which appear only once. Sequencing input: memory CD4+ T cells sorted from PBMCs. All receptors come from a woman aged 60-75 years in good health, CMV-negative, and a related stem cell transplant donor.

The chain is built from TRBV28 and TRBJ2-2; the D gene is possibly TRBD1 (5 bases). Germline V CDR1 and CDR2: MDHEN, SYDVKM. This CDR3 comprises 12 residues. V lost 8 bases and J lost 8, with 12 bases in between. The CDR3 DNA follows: TGTGCCAGCGGGGCCGGGCGGGGGGAGCTGTTTTTT. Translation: CASGAGRGELFF. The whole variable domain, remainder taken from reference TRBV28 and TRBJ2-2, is DVKVTQSSRYLVKRTGEKVFLECVQDMDHENMFWYRQDPGLGLRLIYFSYDVKMKEKGDIPEGYSVSREKKERFSLILESASTNQTSMYLCASGAGRGELFFGEGSRLTVL.

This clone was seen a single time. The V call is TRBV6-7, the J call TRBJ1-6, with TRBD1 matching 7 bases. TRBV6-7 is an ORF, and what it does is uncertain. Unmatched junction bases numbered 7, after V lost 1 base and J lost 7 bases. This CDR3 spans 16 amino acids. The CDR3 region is CASSYCPGQANSPLHF. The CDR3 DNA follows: TGTGCCAGCAGTTACTGCCCTGGACAGGCCAATTCACCCCTCCACTTT.

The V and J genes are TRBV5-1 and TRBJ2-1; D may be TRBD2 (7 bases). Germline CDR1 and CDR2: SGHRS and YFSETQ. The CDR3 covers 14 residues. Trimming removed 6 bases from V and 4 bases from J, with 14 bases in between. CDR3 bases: TGCGCCAGCACCTCTGGGGGGGCATACAATGAGCAGTTCTTC. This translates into CASTSGGAYNEQFF.

The CDR3 DNA sequence: TGTGCCAGCAGCTTAGGTAGGGGCCTTGAAGCTTTCTTT. This sequence encodes CASSLGRGLEAFF. The chain couples TRBV7-2 to TRBJ1-1; D may be TRBD1 (5 bases). The germline V gene encodes CDR1 SGHTA and CDR2 FQGNSA. This CDR3 is 13 amino acids long. V lost 1 base, J lost 7 bases, and 10 bases lay in between. The whole variable domain, filled in from reference TRBV7-2 and TRBJ1-1, reads GAGVSQSPSNKVTEKGKDVELRCDPISGHTALYWYRQSLGQGLEFLIYFQGNSAPDKSGLPSDRFSAERTGGSVSTLTIQRTQQEDSAVYLCASSLGRGLEAFFGQGTRLTVV.

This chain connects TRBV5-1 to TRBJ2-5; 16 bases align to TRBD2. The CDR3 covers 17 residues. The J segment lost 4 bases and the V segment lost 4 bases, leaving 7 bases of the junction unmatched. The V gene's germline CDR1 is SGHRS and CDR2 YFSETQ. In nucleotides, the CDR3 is TGCGCCAGCAGCGGGGGGACTAGCGGGGGGGCCGCAGAGACCCAGTACTTC. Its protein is CASSGGTSGGAAETQYF.

The CDR3 nucleotides are TGTGCCAGCAGCCCCCCCCGGAGGGCAGCTAATGAAAAACTGTTTTTT. It specifies CASSPPRRAANEKLFF. The V and J genes are TRBV11-1 and TRBJ1-4, with D uncertain. In germline, CDR1 is SGHAT, CDR2 FQDESV (reference sequence). With 5 bases removed from V and 3 bases from J, the gap between germline ends came to 16 bases. This CDR3 has 16 amino acids.

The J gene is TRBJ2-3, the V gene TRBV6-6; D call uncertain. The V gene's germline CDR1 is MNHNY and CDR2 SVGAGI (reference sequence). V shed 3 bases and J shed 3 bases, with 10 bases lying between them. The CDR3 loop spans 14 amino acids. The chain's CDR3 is CASSYLGFTDTQYF. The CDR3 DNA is TGTGCCAGCAGTTATCTGGGCTTTACAGATACGCAGTATTTT.

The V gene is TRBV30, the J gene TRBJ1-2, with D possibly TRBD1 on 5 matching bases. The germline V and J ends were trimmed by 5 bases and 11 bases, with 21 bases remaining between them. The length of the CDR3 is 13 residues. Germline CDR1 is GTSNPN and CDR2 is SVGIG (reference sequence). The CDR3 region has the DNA TGTGCCTGGCAAACAGCGGGGGGTTTTAAATACACCTTC. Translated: CAWQTAGGFKYTF. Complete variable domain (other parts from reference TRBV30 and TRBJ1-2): SQTIHQWPATLVQPVGSPLSLECTVEGTSNPNLYWYRQAAGRGLQLLFYSVGIGQISSEVPQNLSASRPQDRQFILSSKKLLLSDSGFYLCAWQTAGGFKYTFGSGTRLTVV.

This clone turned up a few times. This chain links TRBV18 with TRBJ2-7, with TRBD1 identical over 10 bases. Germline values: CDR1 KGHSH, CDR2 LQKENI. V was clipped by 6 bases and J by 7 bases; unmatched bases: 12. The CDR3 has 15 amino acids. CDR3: CASSRGTGDVGEQYF. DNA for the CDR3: TGTGCCAGCTCCCGCGGGACAGGGGATGTTGGGGAGCAGTACTTC.

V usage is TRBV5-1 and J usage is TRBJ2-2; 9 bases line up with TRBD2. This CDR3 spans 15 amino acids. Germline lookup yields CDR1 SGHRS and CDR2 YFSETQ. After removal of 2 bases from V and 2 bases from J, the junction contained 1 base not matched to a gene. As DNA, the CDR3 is TGCGCCAGCAGCTTTAGCGGGGGAAACACCGGGGAGCTGTTTTTT. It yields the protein CASSFSGGNTGELFF.

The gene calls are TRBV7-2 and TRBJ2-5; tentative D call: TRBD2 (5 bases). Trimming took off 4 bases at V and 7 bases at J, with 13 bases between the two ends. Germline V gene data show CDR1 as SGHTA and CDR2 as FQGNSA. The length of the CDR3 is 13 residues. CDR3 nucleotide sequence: TGTGCCAGCAGCTCACCCGCCAGCGGGACCCAGTACTTC. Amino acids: CASSSPASGTQYF.

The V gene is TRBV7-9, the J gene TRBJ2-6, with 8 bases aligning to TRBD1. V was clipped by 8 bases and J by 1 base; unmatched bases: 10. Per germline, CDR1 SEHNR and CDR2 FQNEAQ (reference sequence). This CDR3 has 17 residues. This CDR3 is CASDVGQGASGANVLTF. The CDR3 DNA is TGTGCCAGCGACGTGGGGCAGGGGGCGTCTGGGGCCAACGTCCTGACTTTC.

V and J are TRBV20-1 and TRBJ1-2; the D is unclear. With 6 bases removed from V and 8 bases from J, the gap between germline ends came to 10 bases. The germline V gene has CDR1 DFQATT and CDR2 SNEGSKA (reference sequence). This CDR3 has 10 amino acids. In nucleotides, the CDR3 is TGCAGTGCCCGGGGTCACGGCTACACCTTC. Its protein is CSARGHGYTF.